This is a list of T cell receptor beta chains from one sample in a study of T cells in Graves' hyperthyroidism and ophthalmopathy. MiXCR was run by TCRdb on the multiplex PCR reads, yielding one entry per CDR3 protein. This sample has about 520,000 distinct CDR3 sequences, with around 22% found just once. Sequencing input: blood. These receptor sequences come from a woman between 25 and 40 years old with Graves' ophthalmopathy. Both conserved end residues are part of each CDR3.

v_call cdr3_aa
TRBV7-3 CASSASPGHNEQFF
TRBV29-1 CSVESGTGRYF
TRBV11-2 CASRGSVDSPEAFF
TRBV6-1 CASSVTGTGSEQYF
TRBV27 CASSLSVGPSYEQYF
TRBV7-9 CASSSSGTGNTEAFF
TRBV5-1 CASSIPGTSPGELFF
TRBV6-1 CASRPRMKAYGYTF
TRBV19 CASSGDRNQPQHF
TRBV12-3/TRBV12-4 CASRPGGGDEQYF
TRBV7-6 CASSQGDTISYEQYF
TRBV20-1 CSARGDGAGGDREQYF
TRBV28 CASSPGLVRVETQYF
TRBV5-5 CASSLWVAGNQPQHF
TRBV4-2 CASSQDGRDTEAFF
TRBV2 CASTGTSGGMTGELFF
TRBV2 CASRLGREEETQYF
TRBV7-2 CASKQGGGDTEAFF
TRBV19 CASSIGRLSYEQYF
TRBV16 CASSQSAIRTLGEQYF
TRBV28 CASSGQGARLYEQYF
TRBV7-2 CASSLAGTGSNYGYTF
TRBV6-2/TRBV6-3 CASSSLTGTGVNEQYF
TRBV6-2/TRBV6-3 CASSYSVIPYEQYF
TRBV6-2/TRBV6-3 CASTPPGQANQPQHF
TRBV7-2 CASSLGAAYTEAFF
TRBV6-5 CASSYGPDRPNYGYTF
TRBV24-1 CATRGPGGTEAFF
TRBV9 CASSVEQGASYGYTF
TRBV7-8 CASSIGTGLGQPQHF
TRBV28 CASSPRDRGYGGELFF
TRBV7-2 CASSLAQGLFETQYF
TRBV7-6 CASSLNRGQGVRYTGELFF
TRBV12-3/TRBV12-4 CASSSTGGRGSGANVLTF
TRBV11-2 CASSLVYASGSSYEQYF
TRBV12-3/TRBV12-4 CASSLAGVLSSGTGELFF
TRBV7-8 CASSEMTGAEAFF
TRBV13 CASSLRARGETQYF
TRBV6-2/TRBV6-3 CASSYSMPGELFF
TRBV28 CASSLDAGSIQYF
TRBV27 CASSSYGQGTYEQYF
TRBV6-5 CASSYANSLATEAFF
TRBV2 CASSERNSYGYTF
TRBV6-1 CASRPTRGSGYTF
TRBV6-2/TRBV6-3 CASSYPTGPYHEQYF
TRBV6-1 CASSERAGMNTEAFF
TRBV28 CASSRGDGNTIYF
TRBV20-1 CSASHRMPYEQYF
TRBV11-2 CASSLNLMNTEAFF
TRBV15 CATSRETRGEQYF
TRBV7-3 CASSLEAGPTYEQYF
TRBV5-1 CASSLGDRTAEAFF
TRBV10-3 CAISESLLGGGSYEQYF
TRBV11-2 CASSFLNRQKETQYF